The T cell receptor beta chain described here comes from a study of blood T cell repertoires in COVID-19. The overall study: Sample material is recorded as cDNA or gDNA derived from T cells, B-cell-depleted T cells, or PBMCs.

Clones were sequenced by immunoSEQ multiplex PCR, and TCRdb holds only the in-frame ones, with some missing. The sample holds about 280,000 clones, less than 90% seen once. The J segment lost 6 bases and the V segment lost 0 bases, leaving 7 bases of the junction unmatched. The CDR3 extends over 15 amino acids. CDR1 SGHTA and CDR2 FQGNSA come from the germline V gene. The chain joins TRBV7-2 to TRBJ2-7, with 8 bases fitting TRBD2. The sample consisted of peripheral blood. This clonotype was sampled from a human donor in a cohort sampled during active COVID-19. The CDR3 DNA reads TGTGCCAGCAGCTTAGCGCGCAGCGGGAGTACCGAGCAGTACTTC. Protein product: CASSLARSGSTEQYF.